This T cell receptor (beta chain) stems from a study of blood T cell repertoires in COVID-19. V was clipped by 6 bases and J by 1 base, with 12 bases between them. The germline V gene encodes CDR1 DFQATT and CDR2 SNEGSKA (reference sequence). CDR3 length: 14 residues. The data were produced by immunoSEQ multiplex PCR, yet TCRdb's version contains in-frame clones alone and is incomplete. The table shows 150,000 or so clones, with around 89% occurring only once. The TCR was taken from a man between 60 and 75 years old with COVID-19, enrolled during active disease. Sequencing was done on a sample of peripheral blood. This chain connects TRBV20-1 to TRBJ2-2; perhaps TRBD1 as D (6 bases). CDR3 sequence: CSASRDKNTGELFF. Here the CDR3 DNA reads TGCAGTGCCAGTCGGGACAAGAACACCGGGGAGCTGTTTTTT.